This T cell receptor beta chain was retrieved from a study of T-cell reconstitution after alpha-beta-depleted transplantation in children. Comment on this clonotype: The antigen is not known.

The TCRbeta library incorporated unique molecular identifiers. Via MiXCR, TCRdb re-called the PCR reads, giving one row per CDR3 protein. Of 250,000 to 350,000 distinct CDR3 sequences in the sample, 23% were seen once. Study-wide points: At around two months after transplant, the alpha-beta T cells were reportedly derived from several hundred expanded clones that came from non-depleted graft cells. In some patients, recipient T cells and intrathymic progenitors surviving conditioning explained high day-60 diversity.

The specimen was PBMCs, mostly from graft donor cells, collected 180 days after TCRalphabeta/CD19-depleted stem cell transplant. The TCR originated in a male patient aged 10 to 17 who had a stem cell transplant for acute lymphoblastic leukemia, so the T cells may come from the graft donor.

For the CDR3, the DNA is TGTGCCAGCAGCTTAGCGATGGGGGATCCCGGGGAGCTGTTTTTT. It encodes CASSLAMGDPGELFF. The chain recombines TRBV7-6 with TRBJ2-2, with D perhaps TRBD1 or TRBD2 (5 bases each). The CDR3 has 15 amino acids. Germline CDR1 reads SGHVS; CDR2 reads FNYEAQ. V dropped 0 bases and J dropped 6 bases, with 11 bases sitting between them.